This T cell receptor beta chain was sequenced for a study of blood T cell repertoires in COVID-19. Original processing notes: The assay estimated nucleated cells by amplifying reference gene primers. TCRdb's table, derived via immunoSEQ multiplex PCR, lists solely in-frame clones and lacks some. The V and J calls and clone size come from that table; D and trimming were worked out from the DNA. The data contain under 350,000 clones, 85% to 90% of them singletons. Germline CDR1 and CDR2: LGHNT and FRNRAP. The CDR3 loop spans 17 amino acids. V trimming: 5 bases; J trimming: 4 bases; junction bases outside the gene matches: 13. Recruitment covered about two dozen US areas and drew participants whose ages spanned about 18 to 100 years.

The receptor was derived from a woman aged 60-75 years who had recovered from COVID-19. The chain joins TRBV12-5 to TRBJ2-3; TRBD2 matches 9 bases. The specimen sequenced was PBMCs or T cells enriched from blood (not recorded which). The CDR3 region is CASGPSAGGPVADTQYF. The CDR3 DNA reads TGTGCTAGTGGTCCCTCGGCGGGAGGGCCCGTTGCAGATACGCAGTATTTT.